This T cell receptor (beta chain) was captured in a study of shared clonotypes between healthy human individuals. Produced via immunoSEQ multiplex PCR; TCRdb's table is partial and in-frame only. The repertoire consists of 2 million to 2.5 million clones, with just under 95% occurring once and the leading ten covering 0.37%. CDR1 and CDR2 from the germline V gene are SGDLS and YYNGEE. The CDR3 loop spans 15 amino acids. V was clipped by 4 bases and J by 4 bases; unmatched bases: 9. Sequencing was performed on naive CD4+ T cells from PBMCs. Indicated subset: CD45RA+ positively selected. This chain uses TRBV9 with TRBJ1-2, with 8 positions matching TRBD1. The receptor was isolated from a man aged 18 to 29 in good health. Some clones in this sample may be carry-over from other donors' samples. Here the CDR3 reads CASSLGTGPTYGYTF. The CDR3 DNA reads TGTGCCAGCAGCCTCGGGACAGGCCCCACCTATGGCTACACCTTC.